This is a list of T cell receptor beta chains from one sample in a study of PD-L1 blockade in urothelial cancer. The data were produced by immunoSEQ multiplex PCR, yet TCRdb's version contains in-frame clones alone and is incomplete. The repertoire holds roughly 110,000 clones, with roughly 90% as singletons. Source: PBMCs, taken around atezolizumab (anti-PD-L1) treatment. The receptor set was obtained from a man in his 60s with urothelial cancer. Both conserved end residues are part of each CDR3. The D gene is left open where the match is weak. The listing skips clone size in some rows; elsewhere it reads once, few, many or a size class.

clone_size: NA; cdr3_length: 16; d_call: TRBD1; j_call: TRBJ1-4; v_call: TRBV4-2; cdr3_nt: TGTGCCAGCAGCCAACGACAGGGGGGGAGTAATGAAAAACTGTTTTTT; cdr3_aa: CASSQRQGGSNEKLFF
clone_size: NA; cdr3_length: 12; d_call: NA; j_call: TRBJ2-5; v_call: TRBV2; cdr3_nt: TGTGCCAGCGTTGCGTACCAAGAGACCCAGTACTTC; cdr3_aa: CASVAYQETQYF
clone_size: few; cdr3_length: 12; d_call: NA; j_call: TRBJ1-2; v_call: TRBV28; cdr3_nt: TGTGCCAGCACCTCTCGGGTAGATGGCTACACCTTC; cdr3_aa: CASTSRVDGYTF
clone_size: NA; cdr3_length: 13; d_call: NA; j_call: TRBJ2-5; v_call: TRBV7-2; cdr3_nt: TGTGCCAGCAGCTTAGGGGGCAGGGAGACCCAGTACTTC; cdr3_aa: CASSLGGRETQYF
clone_size: NA; cdr3_length: 15; d_call: TRBD2; j_call: TRBJ2-7; v_call: TRBV6-6; cdr3_nt: TGTGCCAGCAGTTACGACCAGGGCGGGAGGTGGGGGCAGTACTTC; cdr3_aa: CASSYDQGGRWGQYF
clone_size: NA; cdr3_length: 14; d_call: NA; j_call: TRBJ2-7; v_call: TRBV7-2; cdr3_nt: TGTGCCAGCAGCGGCAGGGGTGACCCCTACGAGCAGTACTTC; cdr3_aa: CASSGRGDPYEQYF
clone_size: NA; cdr3_length: 15; d_call: NA; j_call: TRBJ1-1; v_call: TRBV5-1; cdr3_nt: TGCGCCAGCAGCTTGGATGGGCAGTCGAACACTGAAGCTTTCTTT; cdr3_aa: CASSLDGQSNTEAFF
clone_size: NA; cdr3_length: 16; d_call: TRBD1; j_call: TRBJ1-1; v_call: TRBV7-2; cdr3_nt: TGTGCCAGCAGCTCGAGGGGGACAGGGGGGGGCACTGAAGCTTTCTTT; cdr3_aa: CASSSRGTGGGTEAFF
clone_size: NA; cdr3_length: 15; d_call: NA; j_call: TRBJ1-2; v_call: TRBV28; cdr3_nt: TGTGCCAGCAGTTTGCCCCCTGCGGTAGGCTATGGCTACACCTTC; cdr3_aa: CASSLPPAVGYGYTF
clone_size: NA; cdr3_length: 14; d_call: NA; j_call: TRBJ1-4; v_call: TRBV6-1; cdr3_nt: TGTGCCAGCAGCGTAAATTTATCCCCTATTTGGCTGTTTTTT; cdr3_aa: CASSVNLSPIWLFF
clone_size: NA; cdr3_length: 13; d_call: TRBD2; j_call: TRBJ2-7; v_call: TRBV6-1; cdr3_nt: TGTGCCAGCGGGCGGGAGAGCTCCTACGAGCAGTACTTC; cdr3_aa: CASGRESSYEQYF
clone_size: NA; cdr3_length: 14; d_call: NA; j_call: TRBJ1-1; v_call: TRBV7-2; cdr3_nt: TGTGCCAGCAGCCCGTCAGGGGTGAACACTGAAGCTTTCTTT; cdr3_aa: CASSPSGVNTEAFF
clone_size: NA; cdr3_length: 14; d_call: NA; j_call: TRBJ1-1; v_call: TRBV7-9; cdr3_nt: TGTGCCAGCAGCTTAGTTGTGGGGGCCCGGGAAGCTTTCTTT; cdr3_aa: CASSLVVGAREAFF
clone_size: NA; cdr3_length: 15; d_call: TRBD2; j_call: TRBJ2-1; v_call: TRBV5-8; cdr3_nt: TGTGCCAGCAGCTTGTGGGCTAGCGGCTACAATGAGCAGTTCTTC; cdr3_aa: CASSLWASGYNEQFF
clone_size: NA; cdr3_length: 13; d_call: NA; j_call: TRBJ1-2; v_call: TRBV7-6; cdr3_nt: TGTGCCAGCAGCTCGGACTCAACGGGGGGCTACACCTTC; cdr3_aa: CASSSDSTGGYTF
clone_size: NA; cdr3_length: 13; d_call: NA; j_call: TRBJ2-7; v_call: TRBV7-2; cdr3_nt: TGTGCCAGCAGCTTAGGACCGCCGAGGCTTTCTTACTTC; cdr3_aa: CASSLGPPRLSYF
clone_size: NA; cdr3_length: 15; d_call: TRBD1; j_call: TRBJ1-1; v_call: TRBV11-2; cdr3_nt: TGTGCCAGCTCTACAGGGGGGTTCATGAACACTGAAGCTTTCTTT; cdr3_aa: CASSTGGFMNTEAFF
clone_size: NA; cdr3_length: 14; d_call: NA; j_call: TRBJ1-4; v_call: TRBV11-2; cdr3_nt: TGTGCCAGCAGCCCGAGGGAGGCTAATGAAAAACTGTTTTTT; cdr3_aa: CASSPREANEKLFF
clone_size: once; cdr3_length: 13; d_call: NA; j_call: TRBJ2-5; v_call: TRBV5-8; cdr3_nt: TGTGCCAGCAGCGCCGGTCGCGCAGAGACCCAGTACTTC; cdr3_aa: CASSAGRAETQYF
clone_size: NA; cdr3_length: 17; d_call: TRBD2; j_call: TRBJ2-1; v_call: TRBV5-4; cdr3_nt: TGTGCCAGCAGCATAACTAGCGGGGGGAGCTCCTACAATGAGCAGTTCTTC; cdr3_aa: CASSITSGGSSYNEQFF
clone_size: NA; cdr3_length: 16; d_call: NA; j_call: TRBJ1-4; v_call: TRBV5-4; cdr3_nt: TGTGCCAGCAGCCCCGCCGGCGGGGGCGGAAGTGAAAAACTGTTTTTT; cdr3_aa: CASSPAGGGGSEKLFF
clone_size: NA; cdr3_length: 15; d_call: NA; j_call: TRBJ2-3; v_call: TRBV7-6; cdr3_nt: TGTGCCAGCAGCCCAGGCCTAGCAACGATGGATACGCAGTATTTT; cdr3_aa: CASSPGLATMDTQYF
clone_size: NA; cdr3_length: 14; d_call: NA; j_call: TRBJ1-1; v_call: TRBV14; cdr3_nt: TGTGCCAGCAGCCAATTATCGCGGGGGACTGAAGCTTTCTTT; cdr3_aa: CASSQLSRGTEAFF
clone_size: NA; cdr3_length: 14; d_call: NA; j_call: TRBJ1-6; v_call: TRBV27; cdr3_nt: TGTGCCAGCAGGGGGGATGGAGGGAATTCACCCCTCCACTTT; cdr3_aa: CASRGDGGNSPLHF
clone_size: NA; cdr3_length: 16; d_call: TRBD2; j_call: TRBJ2-7; v_call: TRBV5-5; cdr3_nt: TGTGCCAGCAGCTTCACAGCCGGGGGGACTTCCTACGAGCAGTACTTC; cdr3_aa: CASSFTAGGTSYEQYF
clone_size: NA; cdr3_length: 17; d_call: NA; j_call: TRBJ1-5; v_call: TRBV27; cdr3_nt: TGTGCCAGCAGCCAGATTGTCACTCAGGATAGCAATCAGCCCCAGCATTTT; cdr3_aa: CASSQIVTQDSNQPQHF
clone_size: NA; cdr3_length: 16; d_call: TRBD2; j_call: TRBJ2-3; v_call: TRBV7-2; cdr3_nt: TGTGCCAGCAGCTTAAGACTAGCGGGGTCCTGGGATACGCAGTATTTT; cdr3_aa: CASSLRLAGSWDTQYF
clone_size: NA; cdr3_length: 14; d_call: TRBD1; j_call: TRBJ1-3; v_call: TRBV7-9; cdr3_nt: TGTGCCAGCAGCTTAGGACAGGGCTTTAACACCATATATTTT; cdr3_aa: CASSLGQGFNTIYF
clone_size: NA; cdr3_length: 14; d_call: TRBD1; j_call: TRBJ1-1; v_call: TRBV7-2; cdr3_nt: TGTGCCAGCAGCTTTCGACAGGGGAGGACTGAAGCTTTCTTT; cdr3_aa: CASSFRQGRTEAFF
clone_size: NA; cdr3_length: 15; d_call: TRBD2; j_call: TRBJ2-5; v_call: TRBV7-2; cdr3_nt: TGTGCCAGCAGCCTGGGACTAGCGGGGACGGAGACCCAGTACTTC; cdr3_aa: CASSLGLAGTETQYF
clone_size: NA; cdr3_length: 16; d_call: NA; j_call: TRBJ2-3; v_call: TRBV7-9; cdr3_nt: NA; cdr3_aa: CASSFLWSRAGDTQYF
clone_size: NA; cdr3_length: 13; d_call: NA; j_call: TRBJ2-7; v_call: TRBV5-1; cdr3_nt: TGCGCCAGCAGCGTAGGACAGACTTACGAGCAGTACTTC; cdr3_aa: CASSVGQTYEQYF
clone_size: NA; cdr3_length: 16; d_call: TRBD2; j_call: TRBJ2-3; v_call: TRBV4-1; cdr3_nt: TGCGCCAGCAGCCCCCTTTATAGCGGGGGGGCAGATACGCAGTATTTT; cdr3_aa: CASSPLYSGGADTQYF
clone_size: NA; cdr3_length: 12; d_call: NA; j_call: TRBJ2-5; v_call: TRBV5-4; cdr3_nt: TGTGCCAGCAGCTTGACAGGAGAGACCCAGTACTTC; cdr3_aa: CASSLTGETQYF
clone_size: NA; cdr3_length: 15; d_call: TRBD1; j_call: TRBJ2-7; v_call: TRBV27; cdr3_nt: TGTGCCAGCAGCAAAACCGGGACAGCGGCCTACGAGCAGTACTTC; cdr3_aa: CASSKTGTAAYEQYF
clone_size: NA; cdr3_length: 15; d_call: TRBD1; j_call: TRBJ2-1; v_call: TRBV5-4; cdr3_nt: TGTGCCAGCAGCCCGACAGGGGATTCCTACAATGAGCAGTTCTTC; cdr3_aa: CASSPTGDSYNEQFF
clone_size: once; cdr3_length: 15; d_call: TRBD1; j_call: TRBJ1-2; v_call: TRBV6-1; cdr3_nt: TGTGCCAGCAGTGACCGACAGGGTGTGAACTATGGCTACACCTTC; cdr3_aa: CASSDRQGVNYGYTF
clone_size: NA; cdr3_length: 11; d_call: NA; j_call: TRBJ2-5; v_call: TRBV30; cdr3_nt: TGTGCCTGGGGGGCCGGGGAGACCCAGTACTTC; cdr3_aa: CAWGAGETQYF
clone_size: NA; cdr3_length: 14; d_call: NA; j_call: TRBJ2-5; v_call: TRBV7-2; cdr3_nt: TGTGCCAGCAGCTTAGGCACTTCCAAGAGGGGGGGGTACTTC; cdr3_aa: CASSLGTSKRGGYF
clone_size: NA; cdr3_length: 14; d_call: TRBD2; j_call: TRBJ2-1; v_call: TRBV5-7; cdr3_nt: TGTGCCCTACAGTCCCTAGCGGGTTACAATGAGCAGTTCTTC; cdr3_aa: CALQSLAGYNEQFF
clone_size: NA; cdr3_length: 14; d_call: TRBD1; j_call: TRBJ2-5; v_call: TRBV5-1; cdr3_nt: TGCGCCAGCAGCCCTGGGACAGCCCAAGAGACCCAGTACTTC; cdr3_aa: CASSPGTAQETQYF
clone_size: NA; cdr3_length: 21; d_call: NA; j_call: TRBJ2-4; v_call: TRBV4-3; cdr3_nt: TGCGCCAGCAGCCAAGAATGGGGTGGGGGCGCTGCTGCTTTAGCCAAAAACATTCAGTACTTC; cdr3_aa: CASSQEWGGGAAALAKNIQYF
clone_size: NA; cdr3_length: 17; d_call: TRBD2; j_call: TRBJ2-3; v_call: TRBV6-1; cdr3_nt: TGTGCCAGCAGTGAAGCGCGGGGGGGGCCCCGCACAGATACGCAGTATTTT; cdr3_aa: CASSEARGGPRTDTQYF
clone_size: NA; cdr3_length: 14; d_call: NA; j_call: TRBJ2-5; v_call: TRBV2; cdr3_nt: TGTGCCAGTGGGAGGGGGGCCCCACAAGAGACCCAGTACTTC; cdr3_aa: CASGRGAPQETQYF
clone_size: NA; cdr3_length: 13; d_call: NA; j_call: TRBJ1-2; v_call: TRBV10-3; cdr3_nt: TGTGCCATCAGCGACGGGGTGGGCTATGGCTACACCTTC; cdr3_aa: CAISDGVGYGYTF
clone_size: NA; cdr3_length: 18; d_call: TRBD2; j_call: TRBJ2-1; v_call: TRBV5-1; cdr3_nt: TGCGCCAGCAGCTTGGGACTAGCGGGGATCACAGCCATCGATGAGCAGTTCTTC; cdr3_aa: CASSLGLAGITAIDEQFF
clone_size: NA; cdr3_length: 15; d_call: TRBD1; j_call: TRBJ1-5; v_call: TRBV5-6; cdr3_nt: TGTGCCAGCAGCCGAGTCCGGGACAGAAATCAGCCCCAGCATTTT; cdr3_aa: CASSRVRDRNQPQHF
clone_size: NA; cdr3_length: 13; d_call: NA; j_call: TRBJ1-5; v_call: TRBV4-2; cdr3_nt: TGTGCCAGCAGCCCTACCGAAGTCCAGCCCCAGCATTTT; cdr3_aa: CASSPTEVQPQHF
clone_size: NA; cdr3_length: 17; d_call: TRBD1; j_call: TRBJ2-2; v_call: TRBV7-9; cdr3_nt: TGTGCCACCACCAAACCGGGACAGGGGTCCAACACCGGGGAGCTGTTTTTT; cdr3_aa: CATTKPGQGSNTGELFF
clone_size: few; cdr3_length: 15; d_call: NA; j_call: TRBJ1-3; v_call: TRBV7-6; cdr3_nt: TGTGCCAGCAGCGGTCAGCCGGGGACTGGAAACACCATATATTTT; cdr3_aa: CASSGQPGTGNTIYF
clone_size: NA; cdr3_length: 14; d_call: NA; j_call: TRBJ1-4; v_call: TRBV11-2; cdr3_nt: TGTGCCAGCAGTCGGTCTGTGACTAATGAAAAACTGTTTTTT; cdr3_aa: CASSRSVTNEKLFF
clone_size: NA; cdr3_length: 19; d_call: NA; j_call: TRBJ2-3; v_call: TRBV21-1; cdr3_nt: TGTGCCAGCAGCAAAGAGTTGCAAGCGGGGGGGCCTCGCACAGATACGCAGTATTTT; cdr3_aa: CASSKELQAGGPRTDTQYF
clone_size: NA; cdr3_length: 16; d_call: TRBD1; j_call: TRBJ1-1; v_call: TRBV7-8; cdr3_nt: TGTGCAAGCGGGGGAGGGGTACAGGGGGCGAGGACTGAAGCTTTCTTT; cdr3_aa: CASGGGVQGARTEAFF
clone_size: NA; cdr3_length: 13; d_call: NA; j_call: TRBJ1-2; v_call: TRBV6-5; cdr3_nt: TGTGCCAGCAGTTACGTGGCAGGGGAAGGCTACACCTTC; cdr3_aa: CASSYVAGEGYTF
clone_size: few; cdr3_length: 13; d_call: NA; j_call: TRBJ1-1; v_call: TRBV19; cdr3_nt: TGTGCCAGTAGTTACCAGAGGAGCACTGAAGCTTTCTTT; cdr3_aa: CASSYQRSTEAFF
clone_size: once; cdr3_length: 14; d_call: TRBD1; j_call: TRBJ2-7; v_call: TRBV30; cdr3_nt: TGTGCCTGGAAAAGGACAGGGCTGACCTACGAGCAGTACTTC; cdr3_aa: CAWKRTGLTYEQYF
clone_size: NA; cdr3_length: 14; d_call: NA; j_call: TRBJ2-7; v_call: TRBV9; cdr3_nt: TGTGCCAGCAGCGTAGGTCCCGGTTCCTACGAGCAGTACTTC; cdr3_aa: CASSVGPGSYEQYF